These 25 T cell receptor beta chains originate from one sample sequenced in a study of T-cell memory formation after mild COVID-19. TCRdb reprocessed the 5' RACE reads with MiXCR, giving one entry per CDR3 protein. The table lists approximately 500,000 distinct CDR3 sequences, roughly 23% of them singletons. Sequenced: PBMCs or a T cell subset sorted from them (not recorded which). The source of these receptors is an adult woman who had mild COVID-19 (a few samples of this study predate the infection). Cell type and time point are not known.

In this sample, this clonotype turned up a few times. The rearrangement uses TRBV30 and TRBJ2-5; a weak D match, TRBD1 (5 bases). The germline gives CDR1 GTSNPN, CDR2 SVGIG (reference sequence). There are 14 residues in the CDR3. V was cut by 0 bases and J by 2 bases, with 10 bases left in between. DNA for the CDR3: TGTGCCTGGAGTGTACAGGAACTACAAGAGACCCAGTACTTC. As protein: CAWSVQELQETQYF.

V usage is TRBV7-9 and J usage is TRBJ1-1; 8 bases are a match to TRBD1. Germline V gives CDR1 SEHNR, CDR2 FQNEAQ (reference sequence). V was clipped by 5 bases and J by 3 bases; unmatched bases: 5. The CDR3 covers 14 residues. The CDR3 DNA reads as TGTGCCAGCAGCATATTACAGGGGGACACTGAAGCTTTCTTT. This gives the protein CASSILQGDTEAFF.

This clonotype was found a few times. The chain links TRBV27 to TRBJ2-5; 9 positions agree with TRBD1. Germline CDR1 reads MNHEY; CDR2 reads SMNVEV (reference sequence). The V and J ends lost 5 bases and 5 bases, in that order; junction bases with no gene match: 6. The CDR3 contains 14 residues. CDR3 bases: TGTGCCAGCAGTAGAGGACAGGGGTTGGAGACCCAGTACTTC. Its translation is CASSRGQGLETQYF.

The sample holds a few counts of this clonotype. The CDR3 DNA follows: TGTGCCAGCAGCGTAGTGGGCTTCTCGGATGAGCAGTTCTTC. It codes for CASSVVGFSDEQFF. J is TRBJ2-1 and V is TRBV9, with D uncertain. CDR1 is SGDLS and CDR2 is YYNGEE in the germline V gene. V lost 0 bases and J lost 8, with 12 bases in between. The CDR3 length is 14 residues.

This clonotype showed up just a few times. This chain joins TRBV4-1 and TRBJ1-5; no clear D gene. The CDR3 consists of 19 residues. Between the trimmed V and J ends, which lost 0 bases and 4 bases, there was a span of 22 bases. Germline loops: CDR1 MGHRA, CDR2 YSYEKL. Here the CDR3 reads CASSQEKLGASSRNQPQHF. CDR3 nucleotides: TGCGCCAGCAGCCAAGAAAAATTGGGAGCCTCGTCGCGAAATCAGCCCCAGCATTTT.

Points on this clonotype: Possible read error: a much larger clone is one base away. The CDR3 sequence: CASSLAGTRTDTQYF. The CDR3 DNA is TGTGCCAGCAGCTTAGCCGGGACTCGCACAGATACGCAGTATTTT. This chain connects TRBV7-6 to TRBJ2-3, with D maybe TRBD2 (6 bases). CDR1 is SGHVS, CDR2 FNYEAQ, per germline. The V gene lost 0 bases and the J gene lost 1 base, with 8 bases spanning the gap. This CDR3 is 15 amino acids long.

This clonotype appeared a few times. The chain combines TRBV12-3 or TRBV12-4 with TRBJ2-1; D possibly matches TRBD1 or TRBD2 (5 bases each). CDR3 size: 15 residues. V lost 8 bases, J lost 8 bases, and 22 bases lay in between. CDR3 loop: CASCVTGTGIYEQFF. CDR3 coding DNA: TGTGCCAGCTGCGTAACCGGGACCGGGATCTATGAGCAGTTCTTC.

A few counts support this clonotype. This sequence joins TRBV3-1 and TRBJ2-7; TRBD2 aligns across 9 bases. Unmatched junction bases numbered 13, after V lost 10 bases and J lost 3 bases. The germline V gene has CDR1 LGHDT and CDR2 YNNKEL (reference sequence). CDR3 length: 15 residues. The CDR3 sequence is CATKHLAGSIYEQYF. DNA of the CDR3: TGTGCCACCAAACATCTAGCGGGGTCAATCTACGAGCAGTACTTC.

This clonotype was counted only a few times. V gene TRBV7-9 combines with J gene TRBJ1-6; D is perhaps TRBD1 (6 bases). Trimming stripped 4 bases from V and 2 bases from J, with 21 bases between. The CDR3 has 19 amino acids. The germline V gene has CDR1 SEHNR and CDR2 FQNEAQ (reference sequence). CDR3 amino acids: CASSSTGSHEDPYNSPLHF. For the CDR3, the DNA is TGTGCCAGCAGCTCTACAGGGAGCCACGAGGATCCCTATAATTCACCCCTCCACTTT. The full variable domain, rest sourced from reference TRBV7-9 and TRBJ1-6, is DTGVSQNPRHKITKRGQNVTFRCDPISEHNRLYWYRQTLGQGPEFLTYFQNEAQLEKSRLLSDRFSAERPKGSFSTLEIQRTEQGDSAMYLCASSSTGSHEDPYNSPLHFGNGTRLTVT.

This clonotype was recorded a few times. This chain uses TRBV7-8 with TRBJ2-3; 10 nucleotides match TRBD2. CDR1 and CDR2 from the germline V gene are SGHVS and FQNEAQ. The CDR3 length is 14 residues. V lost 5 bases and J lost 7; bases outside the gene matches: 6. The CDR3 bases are TGTGCCAGCAGCCCTAGCGGGGGTGCAAATACGCAGTATTTT. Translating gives CASSPSGGANTQYF.

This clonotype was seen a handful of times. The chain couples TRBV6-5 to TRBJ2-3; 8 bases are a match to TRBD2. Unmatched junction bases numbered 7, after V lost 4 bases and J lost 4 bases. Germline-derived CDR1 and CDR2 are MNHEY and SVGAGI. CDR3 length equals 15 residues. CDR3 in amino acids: CASSLQAGVSDTQYF. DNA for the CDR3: TGTGCCAGCAGTTTGCAAGCGGGAGTGTCAGATACGCAGTATTTT.

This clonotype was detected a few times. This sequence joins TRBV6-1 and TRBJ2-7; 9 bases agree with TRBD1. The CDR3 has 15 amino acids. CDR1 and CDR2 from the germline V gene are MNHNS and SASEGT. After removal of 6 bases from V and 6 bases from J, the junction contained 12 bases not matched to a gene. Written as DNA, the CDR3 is TGTGCCAGCAGAGTGTCCGGGACAGGGAAAGTCGAGCAGTACTTC. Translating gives CASRVSGTGKVEQYF.

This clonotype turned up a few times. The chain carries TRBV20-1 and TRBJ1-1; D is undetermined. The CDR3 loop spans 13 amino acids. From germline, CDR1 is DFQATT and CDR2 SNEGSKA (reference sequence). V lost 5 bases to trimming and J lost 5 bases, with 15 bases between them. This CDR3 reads CSASDGPGTEAFF. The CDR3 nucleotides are TGCAGTGCTTCGGACGGGCCGGGAACTGAAGCTTTCTTT.

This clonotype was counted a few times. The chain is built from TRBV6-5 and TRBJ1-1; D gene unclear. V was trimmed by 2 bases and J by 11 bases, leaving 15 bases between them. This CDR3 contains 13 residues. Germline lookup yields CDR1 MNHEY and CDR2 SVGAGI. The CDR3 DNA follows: TGTGCCAGCAGTTACGGACGAAGTGATGCGGCTTTCTTT. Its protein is CASSYGRSDAAFF.

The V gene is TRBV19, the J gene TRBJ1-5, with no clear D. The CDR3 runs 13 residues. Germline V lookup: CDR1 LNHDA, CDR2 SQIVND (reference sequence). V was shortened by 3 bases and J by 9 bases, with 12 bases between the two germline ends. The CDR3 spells CASSIPDGWPQHF. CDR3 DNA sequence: TGTGCCAGTAGTATCCCCGACGGTTGGCCCCAGCATTTT. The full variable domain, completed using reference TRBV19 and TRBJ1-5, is DGGITQSPKYLFRKEGQNVTLSCEQNLNHDAMYWYRQDPGQGLRLIYYSQIVNDFQKGDIAEGYSVSREKKESFPLTVTSAQKNPTAFYLCASSIPDGWPQHFGDGTRLSIL.

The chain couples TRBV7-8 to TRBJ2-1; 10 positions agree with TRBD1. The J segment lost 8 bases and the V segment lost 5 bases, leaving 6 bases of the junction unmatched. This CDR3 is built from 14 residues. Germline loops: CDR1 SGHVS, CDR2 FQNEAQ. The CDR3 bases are TGTGCCAGCAGCCGCCGGGACAGGGGTTATGAGCAGTTCTTC. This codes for CASSRRDRGYEQFF.

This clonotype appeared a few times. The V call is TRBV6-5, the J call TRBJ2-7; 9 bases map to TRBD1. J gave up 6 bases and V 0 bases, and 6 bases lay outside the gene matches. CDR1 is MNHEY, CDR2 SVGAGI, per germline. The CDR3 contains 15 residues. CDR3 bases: TGTGCCAGCAGTTACTCCGGGACAGGGAACGTCGAGCAGTACTTC. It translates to CASSYSGTGNVEQYF.

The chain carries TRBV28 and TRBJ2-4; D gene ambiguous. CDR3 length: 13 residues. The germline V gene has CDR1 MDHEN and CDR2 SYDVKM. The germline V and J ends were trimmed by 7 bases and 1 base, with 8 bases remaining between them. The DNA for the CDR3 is TGTGCCAGCACCGACATTGCCAAAAACATTCAGTACTTC. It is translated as CASTDIAKNIQYF.

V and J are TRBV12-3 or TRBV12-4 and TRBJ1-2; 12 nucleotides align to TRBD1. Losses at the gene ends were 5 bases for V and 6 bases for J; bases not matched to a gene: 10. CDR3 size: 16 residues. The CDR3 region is CASSPTGTGGADGYTF. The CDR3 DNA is TGTGCCAGCAGTCCAACAGGGACAGGGGGCGCCGATGGCTACACCTTC.

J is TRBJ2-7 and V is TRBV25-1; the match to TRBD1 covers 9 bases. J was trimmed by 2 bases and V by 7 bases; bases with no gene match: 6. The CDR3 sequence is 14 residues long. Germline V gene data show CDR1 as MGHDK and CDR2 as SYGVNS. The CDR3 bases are TGTGCCAGCACCGCCCGGACAGGGGCCTACGAGCAGTACTTC. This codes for CASTARTGAYEQYF.

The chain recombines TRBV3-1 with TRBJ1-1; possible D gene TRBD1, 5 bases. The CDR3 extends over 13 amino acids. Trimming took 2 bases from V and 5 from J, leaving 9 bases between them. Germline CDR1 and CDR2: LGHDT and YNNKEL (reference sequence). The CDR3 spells CASSQQGGTEAFF. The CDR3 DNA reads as TGTGCCAGCAGCCAACAGGGAGGTACTGAAGCTTTCTTT.

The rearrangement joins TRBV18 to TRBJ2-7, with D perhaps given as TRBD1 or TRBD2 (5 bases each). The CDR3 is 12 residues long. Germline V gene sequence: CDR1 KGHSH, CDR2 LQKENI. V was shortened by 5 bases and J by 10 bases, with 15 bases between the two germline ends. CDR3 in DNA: TGTGCCAGCTCATACGGGCAGGGAGCTCAGTACTTC. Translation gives CASSYGQGAQYF.

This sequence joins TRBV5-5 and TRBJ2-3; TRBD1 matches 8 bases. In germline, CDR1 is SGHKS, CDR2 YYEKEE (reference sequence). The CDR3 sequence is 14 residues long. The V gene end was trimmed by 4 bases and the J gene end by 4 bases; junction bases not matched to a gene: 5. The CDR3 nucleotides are TGTGCCAGCAGCGTCGGACAGGGAGCAGATACGCAGTATTTT. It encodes CASSVGQGADTQYF.

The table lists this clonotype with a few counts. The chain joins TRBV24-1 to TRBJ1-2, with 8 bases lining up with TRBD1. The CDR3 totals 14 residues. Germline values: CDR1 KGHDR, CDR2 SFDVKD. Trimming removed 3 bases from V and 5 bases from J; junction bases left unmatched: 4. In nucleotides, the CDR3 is TGTGCCACCAGTGATGCGGGACAGGCATATGGCTACACCTTC. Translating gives CATSDAGQAYGYTF.

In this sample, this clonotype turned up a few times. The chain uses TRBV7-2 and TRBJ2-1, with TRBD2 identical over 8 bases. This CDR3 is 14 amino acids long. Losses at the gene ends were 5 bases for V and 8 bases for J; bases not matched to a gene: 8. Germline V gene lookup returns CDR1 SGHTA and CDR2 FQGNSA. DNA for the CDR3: TGTGCCAGCAGCCATCCGGGAGGGGTCGATGAGCAGTTCTTC. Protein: CASSHPGGVDEQFF.